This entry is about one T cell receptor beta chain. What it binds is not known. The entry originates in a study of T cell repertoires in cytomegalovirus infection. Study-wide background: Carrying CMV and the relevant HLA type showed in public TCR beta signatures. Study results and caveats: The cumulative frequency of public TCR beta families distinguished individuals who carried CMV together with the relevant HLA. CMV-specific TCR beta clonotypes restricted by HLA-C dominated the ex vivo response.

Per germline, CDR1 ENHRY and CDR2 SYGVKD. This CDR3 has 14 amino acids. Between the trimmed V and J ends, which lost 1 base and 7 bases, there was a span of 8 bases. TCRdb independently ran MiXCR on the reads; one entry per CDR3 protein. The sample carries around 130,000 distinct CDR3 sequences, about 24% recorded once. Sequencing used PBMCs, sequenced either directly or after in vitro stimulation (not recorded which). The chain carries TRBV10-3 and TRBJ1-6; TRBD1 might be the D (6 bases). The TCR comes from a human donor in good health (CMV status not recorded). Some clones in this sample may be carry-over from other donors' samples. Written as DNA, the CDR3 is TGTGCCATCAGTGAGTGGGACACCAATTCACCCCTCCACTTT. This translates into CAISEWDTNSPLHF.